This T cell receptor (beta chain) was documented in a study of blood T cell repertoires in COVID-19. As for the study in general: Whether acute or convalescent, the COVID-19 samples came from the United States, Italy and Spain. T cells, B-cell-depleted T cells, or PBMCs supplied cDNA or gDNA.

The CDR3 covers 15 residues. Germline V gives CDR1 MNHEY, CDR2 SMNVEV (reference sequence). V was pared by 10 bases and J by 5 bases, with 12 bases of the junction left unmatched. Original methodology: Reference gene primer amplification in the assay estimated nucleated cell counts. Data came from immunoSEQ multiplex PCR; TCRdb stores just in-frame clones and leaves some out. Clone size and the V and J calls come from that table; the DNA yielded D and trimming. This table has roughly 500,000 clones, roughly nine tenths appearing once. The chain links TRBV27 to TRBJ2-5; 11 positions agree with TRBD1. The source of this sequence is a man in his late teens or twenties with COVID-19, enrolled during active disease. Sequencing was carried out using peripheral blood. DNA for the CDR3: TGTGCCACCTCTCCCCGGACAGGGGGCCTGGAGACCCAGTACTTC. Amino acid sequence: CATSPRTGGLETQYF.